This is a list of T cell receptor beta chains from one sample in a study of T-cell memory formation after mild COVID-19. One entry per CDR3 protein, called by TCRdb with MiXCR from the 5' RACE reads. The table lists about 320,000 distinct CDR3 sequences, roughly 13% of them singletons, with roughly 21% in the top ten. The specimen sequenced was PBMCs or a T cell subset sorted from them (not recorded which). These receptors were collected from a man younger than 35 who had mild COVID-19 (a few samples of this study predate the infection). Cell type and time point are not known. Both conserved end residues are part of each CDR3. The D gene is left open where the match is weak. Expanded clones are given a class, and other clones once, few, many or no size at all.

>15|few|TRBV4-3|NA|TRBJ1-1
CASSHLGGGDAEAFF
TGCGCCAGCAGCCATTTAGGGGGAGGAGATGCTGAAGCTTTCTTT
>19|NA|TRBV5-1|TRBD2|TRBJ2-1
CASSSMPGLAGGLVNEQFF
TGCGCCAGCAGCTCGATGCCGGGACTAGCGGGGGGTTTGGTCAATGAGCAGTTCTTC
>14|many|TRBV7-2|NA|TRBJ2-3
CASIPPAGVDTQYF
TGTGCCAGCATCCCCCCCGCCGGGGTTGATACGCAGTATTTT
>16|NA|TRBV4-3|NA|TRBJ1-4
CASSQDVGGVNEKLFF
TGCGCCAGCAGCCAAGATGTAGGGGGAGTTAATGAAAAACTGTTTTTT
>11|few|TRBV29-1|NA|TRBJ1-2
CSAHGQYGYTF
TGCAGCGCCCATGGACAGTATGGCTACACCTTC
>12|NA|TRBV6-2/TRBV6-3|NA|TRBJ2-4
CASSEGLGIQYF
TGTGCCAGCAGTGAGGGTTTGGGCATTCAGTACTTC
>14|NA|TRBV7-2|NA|TRBJ1-1
CASITYSGGSEAFF
TGTGCCAGCATTACTTACTCCGGCGGGTCTGAAGCTTTCTTT
>12|few|TRBV11-3|NA|TRBJ2-3
CASSFSSDTQYF
TGTGCCAGCAGCTTCTCCTCGGATACGCAGTATTTT
>16|NA|TRBV15|TRBD1|TRBJ1-1
CATSRDLNRGFAEAFF
TGTGCCACCAGCAGAGATCTCAACAGGGGTTTTGCTGAAGCTTTCTTT
>13|few|TRBV9|NA|TRBJ2-6
CASTRSGANVLTF
TGTGCCAGCACTCGCTCTGGGGCCAACGTCCTGACTTTC
>18|NA|TRBV4-1|TRBD2|TRBJ2-1
CASSQDIRAGGLVNEQFF
TGCGCCAGCAGCCAGGATATACGAGCGGGGGGGCTTGTAAATGAGCAGTTCTTC
>13|NA|TRBV29-1|NA|TRBJ1-2
CSVADWDNYGYTF
TGCAGCGTCGCCGATTGGGATAACTATGGCTACACCTTC
>13|many|TRBV27|NA|TRBJ2-7
CASNQGSSYEQYF
TGTGCCAGCAACCAGGGCAGCTCCTACGAGCAGTACTTC
>15|many|TRBV24-1|TRBD1|TRBJ2-1
CATSDLAGGNFEQFF
TGTGCCACCAGTGATTTGGCAGGGGGCAATTTTGAGCAGTTCTTC
>13|NA|TRBV27|NA|TRBJ2-7
CAKPVGQSYEQYF
TGTGCCAAACCGGTTGGACAGAGCTACGAGCAGTACTTC
>13|NA|TRBV3-1|NA|TRBJ2-2
CASRRPNTGELFF
TGTGCCAGCAGGCGACCGAACACCGGGGAGCTGTTTTTT
>15|few|TRBV7-9|TRBD1|TRBJ2-5
CASSADRATQETQYF
TGTGCCAGCAGCGCGGACAGGGCAACCCAAGAGACCCAGTACTTC
>15|NA|TRBV4-1|TRBD1|TRBJ2-5
CASSQPRDREETQYF
TGCGCCAGCAGCCAACCTAGGGACAGAGAAGAGACCCAGTACTTC
>17|NA|TRBV2|TRBD1|TRBJ2-6
CASTPGQGVTGANVLTF
TGTGCCAGCACCCCGGGACAGGGAGTTACCGGGGCCAACGTCCTGACTTTC
>13|many|TRBV6-6|NA|TRBJ1-6
CASSHSYNSPLHF
TGTGCCAGCAGCCACTCCTATAATTCACCCCTCCACTTT
>14|NA|TRBV11-1|NA|TRBJ2-7
CASSPRGSIYEQYF
TGTGCCAGCAGCCCGCGGGGTTCAATCTACGAGCAGTACTTC
>14|NA|TRBV12-3/TRBV12-4|NA|TRBJ1-5
CASSNRDSHQPQHF
TGTGCCAGCAGTAACCGGGACTCACATCAGCCCCAGCATTTT
>13|few|TRBV10-3|NA|TRBJ1-1
CANRVRVNTEAFF
TGTGCCAATCGGGTCAGGGTGAACACTGAAGCTTTCTTT
>13|few|TRBV5-1|NA|TRBJ1-2
CASSLVLQVGYTF
TGCGCCAGCAGCTTGGTCCTACAGGTCGGCTACACCTTC
>16|few|TRBV6-6|TRBD2|TRBJ2-7
CASSYLGGGGAYEQYF
TGTGCCAGCAGTTACCTTGGTGGCGGGGGAGCCTACGAGCAGTACTTC
>13|few|TRBV3-1|NA|TRBJ1-1
CASSQDPGQKAFF
TGTGCCAGCAGCCAAGATCCTGGGCAGAAAGCTTTCTTT
>17|few|TRBV7-2|TRBD1|TRBJ1-4
CASSFPTGMSTNEKLFF
TGTGCCAGCAGCTTTCCGACAGGGATGTCTACTAATGAAAAACTGTTTTTT
>14|NA|TRBV7-2|NA|TRBJ1-2
CASSLVKPGYGYTF
TGTGCCAGCAGCCTCGTAAAGCCAGGCTATGGCTACACCTTC
>12|NA|TRBV11-1|NA|TRBJ2-5
CASSRGRKTQYF
TGTGCCAGCAGCCGAGGGAGGAAGACCCAGTACTTC
>11|many|TRBV20-1|NA|TRBJ2-5
CSARVGETQYF
TGCAGTGCTAGAGTGGGAGAGACCCAGTACTTC
>15|NA|TRBV5-5|TRBD2|TRBJ2-5
CASSTSGGVRETQYF
TGTGCCAGCAGCACTAGCGGGGGGGTCCGAGAGACCCAGTACTTC
>14|few|TRBV15|NA|TRBJ2-3
CATTDMLSTDTQYF
TGTGCCACCACCGACATGTTGAGCACAGATACGCAGTATTTT
>16|few|TRBV7-9|TRBD1|TRBJ2-3
CASSLGGQGAGDTQYF
TGTGCCAGCAGCTTGGGAGGCCAGGGGGCAGGAGATACGCAGTATTTT
>17|NA|TRBV4-3|NA|TRBJ2-2
CASSQGLEVRGTGELFF
TGCGCCAGCAGCCAAGGGCTAGAGGTCCGAGGCACCGGGGAGCTGTTTTTT